The subject of this entry is one TCR beta chain. Its target antigen remains unknown. Base qualities were left out, and no much larger clone turns up one base away. The CDR3 has 14 amino acids, counting the end cysteine and phenylalanine. Kept here is only the CDR3 DNA, which spans 42 bases and is read in frame from base 1. Sequences GTSNPN (CDR1) and SVGIG (CDR2) are obtained from the germline V gene (reference sequence). Between the V and J ends, shortened by 0 bases and 0 bases respectively, the junction contains 8 bases. The data originate from a study of T-cell reconstitution after alpha-beta-depleted transplantation in children (TCRdb year 2016). Regarding the study in general: T-cell immune reconstitution after TCRalphabeta/CD19-depleted allogeneic hematopoietic cell transplantation in children was quantitatively tracked in the study by means of TCR repertoire profiling.

Library preparation used PCR. Sequenced on an Illumina HiSeq 2500. TCR libraries were prepared with molecular barcoding, using unique molecular identifiers to normalize TCRbeta repertoire quantification. Using fastp at Q25 and MiXCR, TCRdb reprocessed the public reads and kept productive beta chains. Each record represents a unique CDR3 protein, reported with the most common genes and DNA among its rows. The sample records approximately 490,000 distinct CDR3 sequences, under 15% of which are singletons. The top ten clones comprise around 5.6% of the sample. The receptor comes from a human donor who donated a stem cell graft to a child with combined immunodeficiency. The starting material was PBMCs from the stem cell graft donor, obtained from the stem cell graft. This sequence uses TRBV30 and TRBJ1-1, with the D gene too uncertain to name. At the DNA level, the sequence is TGTGCCTGGAGTGTACGACACATGAACACTGAAGCTTTCTTT. It encodes CAWSVRHMNTEAFF.